This T cell receptor (beta chain) was sequenced for a study of cytomegalovirus exposure and HLA in healthy donors (dated by TCRdb to about 2017). For the study in its entirety: According to an earlier analysis of several hundred of the donors, 150 million to 200 million T cells yielded roughly 110 million unique TCR beta sequences and approximately 300 Gb of sequence data. Alongside the repertoire data, information on donor age, sex, ethnicity and CMV serostatus was compiled. The number of typed donors differed by locus: about 629-630 for A, B, C, DRB1 and DQB1; approximately 520 for DQA1; approximately 610 for DPA1; and roughly 470 for DPB1. Genome-wide SNP genotypes for about 55% of the 666 donors were used in a later genetic analysis, which treated that subset as a discovery cohort. The study aimed to test whether cataloging public T cell receptors could reveal signatures of past pathogen exposure. Among the roughly 400 genotyped donors, more than 70% belonged to the genetic ancestry cluster associated with self-reported Caucasian donors. Five DR-DQ haplotypes were handled as single units for association and clustering, since linkage in the cohort was strong. The study combined high-throughput TCR immunosequencing, statistical association of individual TCRs with disease status, and machine learning to predict cytomegalovirus infection status. A later analysis re-examined previously published TCR beta repertoires from just over 650 donors and added high-resolution HLA genotyping to investigate patterns of TCR occurrence. Using immunosequencing, the study profiled T cell repertoires from around 680 subjects and related those repertoires to cytomegalovirus serostatus. The later analysis used no new phenotypic data to find candidate immune exposures, relying instead on TCR beta sequences and their occurrence across donors. All discovery cohort repertoires had been generated on a single sequencing platform. An earlier analysis of fewer than 700 of the donors applied high-throughput TCR beta sequencing to assess whether each TCR beta V gene segment acted as functional or pseudogenic. HLA typing covered class I and class II loci at four-digit resolution. Among around 400 genotyped donors of the cohort, an average of around 250,000 unique TCR beta nucleotide sequences was sequenced per donor, of which roughly 17% were non-productive. About 300 gigabases of sequencing data and around 88 million unique TCR sequences made up an early release that covered 500 to 700 HLA-typed donors. Along with the roughly 710-subject first cohort, a separate validation cohort of about 110 different subjects was used.

General findings and caveats noted by the study authors: It was suggested by the authors that the approach could potentially be generalized to other disease states and immunological phenotypes. A further reported finding was that TCR beta sequences accurately predicted the HLA-A and HLA-B alleles for most subjects in the first cohort. A later analysis associated 15,000 to 20,000 TCR beta sequences with specific HLA alleles at a false discovery rate of 0.05. The cohort was sequenced for TCR beta chains only, and without alpha or paired-chain data the features that could be detected were limited. Because counts were too low, seventeen rarely observed V segments, including chromosome 9 orphons, were left out of the earlier analysis of several hundred of the donors. In vitro tests confirmed that a few of the cytomegalovirus-associated TCR beta chains recognize cytomegalovirus antigens. While some public TCRs were present in many individuals, most TCR sequences turned up only very rarely across donors. According to a later analysis, most CMV-associated TCR beta chains appeared to be HLA-restricted, and the HLA associations seemed to be driven largely by CMV exposure. In a later analysis, HLA-associated TCR beta chains were found to be more clonally expanded and to have lower generation probabilities than equally common non-associated chains. Several of the top co-occurrence clusters appeared to be linked to parvovirus B19, influenza, CMV and Epstein-Barr virus, according to a later analysis. In a later genetic analysis, fewer N-insertions in productive TCRs were reported among donors in an Asian-associated ancestry cluster than the roughly 700-donor mean. In a later genetic analysis, a missense DCLRE1C variant was associated with V-gene and J-gene trimming of TCR beta chains, and the association was replicated in an independent cohort. HLA typing was unavailable for some donors at each locus, so association tests used only the typed subset. Presence/absence analyses assumed roughly uniform sequencing depth across donors, an assumption that may not hold. Immune exposure information for the cohort was limited to CMV serostatus. The 87-base-pair reads could not distinguish some IMGT-functional V segments, including TRBV6-2 and TRBV6-3, so those segments were excluded. Linkage disequilibrium might explain the correlated functional status among segregating V segments, but an unknown experimental factor could not be excluded. A total of some 180 TCR beta chains were listed by the study as associated with cytomegalovirus. According to a later analysis, TCR association rates differed among HLA loci, with DRB1 alleles showing the most associated TCRs and HLA-C alleles showing the fewest. The classifier was reported to diagnose cytomegalovirus status with high specificity and sensitivity in both the original cohort and the validation cohort. A group of highly shared sequence variants was considered likely to be a technical artifact of the sequencing pipeline. Strong co-occurrence of HLA alleles, especially DR and DQ, made assigning TCR associations to individual alleles difficult. Broadly in line with IMGT annotations, most TCR beta V segments showed up in productive rearrangements about 90% or about 30% of the time in an earlier analysis of around 600 of the donors.

For this clone: It lacks a known antigen.

The cohort was made up of 500 to 800 healthy bone marrow donors. At the time of sampling, every cohort member was nominally healthy, though immune exposures that went unrecorded were likely present. The donor tested CMV seronegative and was one of the 352 seronegative cohort members. Every donor gave a peripheral blood sample, and the peripheral blood mononuclear cells from that sample were used for TCR beta sequencing. The Qiagen DNeasy Blood Extraction Kit was used to extract genomic DNA from the blood cell samples. Library creation used the immunoSEQ multiplex PCR assay. For the multiplex PCR, a mixture combining 60 forward primers for TCR Vbeta segments and 13 reverse primers for TCR Jbeta segments was used. The CDR3 region of rearranged TCR beta genes was amplified from genomic DNA with a multiplex PCR assay. The amplified TCR beta libraries were sequenced on the Illumina HiSeq System as 87-base-pair reads. As for the authors' bioinformatics: A later analysis counted approximately 84 million unique TCR beta chains across the 600 to 850 repertoires, and 10 million to 11 million of these chains were shared by at least two donors. To remove PCR and sequencing errors, raw reads were error-corrected and collapsed into unique sequences using a nearest-neighbor algorithm that merged closely related sequences. Alignment of CDR3 sequences to IMGT reference sequences was used to assign V, D and J gene segments. Each retained sequence needed at least a six-nucleotide match to both a V gene segment and a J gene segment. A rearrangement was called productive if the CDR3 had no stop codons and remained in frame with V and J, and every other rearrangement was called non-productive. CDR3 was defined by IMGT convention, running from the second conserved V-encoded cysteine to the conserved J-encoded phenylalanine. In an earlier analysis of around 570 of the donors, sequences lacking an unambiguous match to a single V gene segment were excluded. In an earlier analysis of 500 to 750 of the donors, V segments were called functional above 56.7% productive rearrangements and were called segregating when the between-donor standard deviation exceeded 5%. To diagnose cytomegalovirus status from the catalog of TCR beta chain sequences, a statistical classification framework was built. In a later analysis, V and J genes were assigned by comparing TCR nucleotide sequences against IMGT/GENE-DB human TR gene sequences. Using the TCRdist pipeline, a later analysis assigned CDR3 sequences along with most-parsimonious VDJ recombination scenarios. In a later analysis, each TCR beta chain was defined by its CDR3 amino acid sequence together with its V-gene family, and reads without a unique V-gene family were excluded. A later analysis removed roughly 590 highly shared, low-generation-probability nucleotide sequences to deal with suspected cross-contamination and a sequencing artifact. A later analysis calculated a clonal expansion index for each public chain from normalized within-repertoire ranks of inferred template counts. In a later analysis, generation probabilities were computed with a VDJ recombination model fitted to out-of-frame rearrangements, and the resulting probabilities were checked against IGoR. Hypergeometric tests were used in a later analysis to score TCR-TCR, TCR-HLA and TCR-CMV co-occurrence, with a repertoire-size bias correction applied to the TCR pairs. In a later analysis, false discovery rates were estimated by permuting HLA or CMV assignments 20 times. In a later analysis, co-occurring TCRs were grouped using DBSCAN, with TCRdist sequence similarity added in when clustering inside HLA-allele-positive subsets. For co-occurrence clustering, repertoires with fewer than 30,000 or more than 120,000 public chains were excluded, along with five repertoires with anomalous nucleotide sharing. As stored in TCRdb, this immuneACCESS dataset retains in-frame rearrangements with V and J assigned. A fraction of the clones does not appear; measured against another copy, unresolved V genes explain less than half of the discrepancy, and the remainder lacks a known reason. V, J and clone size were drawn from that table, and D and trimming were deduced from the DNA. The sample's clone listing holds 95,000 to 150,000 clones. The top ten constitute less than 4.5% of the sample.

Based on the germline V gene, the CDR1 and CDR2 sequences are SGHNT and YENEEA. The CDR3 spans 17 residues, from the cysteine through the phenylalanine. Only the CDR3 region is kept as DNA, spanning 51 bases read in frame from base 1. The trim is 6 bases for V and 0 bases for J, with a gap of 20 bases between the germline ends. Here the chain combines TRBV11-3 and TRBJ2-5; D gene: possibly TRBD1, on 5 matching bases. Sequenced input: PBMCs. The TCR comes from a man between 18 and 29 years old in good health and CMV-seronegative. The CDR3 protein is CASSSQRGTVYQETQYF. In nucleotide form, the sequence is TGTGCCAGCAGTTCTCAAAGGGGAACTGTATACCAAGAGACCCAGTACTTC. With all but the CDR3 taken from the reference TRBV11-3 and TRBJ2-5 genes, the full variable domain is: EAGVVQSPRYKIIEKKQPVAFWCNPISGHNTLYWYLQNLGQGPELLIRYENEEAVDDSQLPKDRFSAERLKGVDSTLKIQPAELGDSAVYLCASSSQRGTVYQETQYFGPGTRLLVL.